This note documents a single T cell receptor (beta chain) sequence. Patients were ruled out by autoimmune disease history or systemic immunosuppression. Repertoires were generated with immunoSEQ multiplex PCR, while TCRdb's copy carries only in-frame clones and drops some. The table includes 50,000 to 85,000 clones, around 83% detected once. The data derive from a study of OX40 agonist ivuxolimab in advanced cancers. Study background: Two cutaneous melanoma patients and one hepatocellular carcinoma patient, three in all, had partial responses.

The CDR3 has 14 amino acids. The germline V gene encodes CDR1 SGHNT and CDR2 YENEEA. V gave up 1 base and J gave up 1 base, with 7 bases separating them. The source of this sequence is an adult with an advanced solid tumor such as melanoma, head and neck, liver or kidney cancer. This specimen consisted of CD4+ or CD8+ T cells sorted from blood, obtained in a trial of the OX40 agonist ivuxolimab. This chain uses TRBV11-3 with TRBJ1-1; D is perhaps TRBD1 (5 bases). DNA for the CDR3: TGTGCCAGCAGCTTAGTGCAGGGGAACACTGAAGCTTTCTTT. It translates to CASSLVQGNTEAFF.